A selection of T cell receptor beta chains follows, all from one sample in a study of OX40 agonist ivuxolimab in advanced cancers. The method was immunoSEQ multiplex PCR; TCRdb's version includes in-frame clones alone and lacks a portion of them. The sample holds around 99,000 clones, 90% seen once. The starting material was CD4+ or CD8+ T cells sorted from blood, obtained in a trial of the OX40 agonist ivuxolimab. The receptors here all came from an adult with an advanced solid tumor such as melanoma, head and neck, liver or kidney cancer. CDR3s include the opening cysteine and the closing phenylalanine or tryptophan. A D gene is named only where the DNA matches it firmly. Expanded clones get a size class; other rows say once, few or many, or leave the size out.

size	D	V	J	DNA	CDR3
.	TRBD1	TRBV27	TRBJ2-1	TGTGCCAGCACCAGACAGGGCTACAATGAGCAGTTCTTC	CASTRQGYNEQFF
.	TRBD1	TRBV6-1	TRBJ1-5	TGTGCCAGCAGTCCGACAGGGAGGAATCAGCCCCAGCATTTT	CASSPTGRNQPQHF
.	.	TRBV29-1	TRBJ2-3	TGCAGCGTTGATTACAGGAGCACAGATACGCAGTATTTT	CSVDYRSTDTQYF
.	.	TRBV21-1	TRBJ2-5	TGTGCCAGCAGCAAAGGAGAGGGGTGCGAGACCCAGTACTTC	CASSKGEGCETQYF
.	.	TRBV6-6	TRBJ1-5	TGTGCCAGCAACCAACAGGGAGTCAGCAATCAGCCCCAGCATTTT	CASNQQGVSNQPQHF
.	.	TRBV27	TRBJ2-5	TGTGCCAGCAGTATGTTTTACCAAGAGACCCAGTACTTC	CASSMFYQETQYF
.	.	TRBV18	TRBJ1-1	TGTGCCAGCTCACCCGGGACACAGAACACTGAAGCTTTCTTT	CASSPGTQNTEAFF
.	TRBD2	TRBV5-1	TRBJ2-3	TGCGCCAGCAGCTTGGCCCGACTAGCGGGAGAGGGGGATACGCAGTATTTT	CASSLARLAGEGDTQYF
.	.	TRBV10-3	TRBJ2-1	TGTGCCATCAGTGAGGGCCCGGGACGGAGCTCCTACAATGAGCAGTTCTTC	CAISEGPGRSSYNEQFF
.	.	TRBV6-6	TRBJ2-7	TGTGCCAGCAGTCCCTCGGACGGCTACGAGCAGTACTTC	CASSPSDGYEQYF
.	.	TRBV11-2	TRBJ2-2	TGTGCCAGCAGCTTCACGGGGCGCGCCGGGGAGCTGTTTTTT	CASSFTGRAGELFF
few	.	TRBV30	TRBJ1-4	TGTGCCTGCCCGACAGCATATAATGAAAAACTGTTTTTT	CACPTAYNEKLFF
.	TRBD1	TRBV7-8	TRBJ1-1	TGTGCCAGCAGCTTATGGACAGGTGGGAACACTGAAGCTTTCTTT	CASSLWTGGNTEAFF
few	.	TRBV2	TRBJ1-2	TGTGCCAGCAGTTTCGTTCGATGGGGCTACACCTTC	CASSFVRWGYTF
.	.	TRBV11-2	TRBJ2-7	TGTGCCAGCAGCCTCTCTCCCTCGGGATACACCTACGAGCAGTACTTC	CASSLSPSGYTYEQYF
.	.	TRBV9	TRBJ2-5	TGTGCCAGCAGCTTCGGAGGAGAGACCCAGTACTTC	CASSFGGETQYF
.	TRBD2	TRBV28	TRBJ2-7	TGTGCCAGCAGGGGAGAACCCGGGACTAGCAGCGACGAGCAGTACTTC	CASRGEPGTSSDEQYF
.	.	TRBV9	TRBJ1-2	TGTGCCAGCAAATCGGGTAGTGGCTACACCTTC	CASKSGSGYTF
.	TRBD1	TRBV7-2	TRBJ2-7	TGTGCCAGCAGCTTGGTGACAGGGCCGGGCGAGCAGTACTTC	CASSLVTGPGEQYF
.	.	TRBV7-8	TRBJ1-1	TGTGCCAGCAGCTTGGGGCAGGGGACTGAAGCTTTCTTT	CASSLGQGTEAFF
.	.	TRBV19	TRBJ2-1	TGTGCCAGTAGTCCTCCCAAGCTAGCGGAGCAGTTCTTC	CASSPPKLAEQFF
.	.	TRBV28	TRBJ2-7	TGTGCCAGCAGTTTTCCGGGTTTCGGCGAGCAGTACTTC	CASSFPGFGEQYF
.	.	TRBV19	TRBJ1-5	TGTGCCAGTAGTATCCCCCGACCGGGGGGAAGGCAGCCCCAGCATTTT	CASSIPRPGGRQPQHF
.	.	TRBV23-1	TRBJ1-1	TGCGCCAGCGTAAGCTGGTTCTCGGACACTGAAGCTTTCTTT	CASVSWFSDTEAFF
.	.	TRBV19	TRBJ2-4	TGTGCCAGTAGTATAGACCCGAAAAACATTCAGTACTTC	CASSIDPKNIQYF
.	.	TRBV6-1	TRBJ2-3	TGTGCCAGCAGTGAAGCAAATCCGTATACGCAGTATTTT	CASSEANPYTQYF
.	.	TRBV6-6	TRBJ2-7	TGTGCCAGCAAGGGTGCCTCCGGCTCCTACGAGCAGTACTTC	CASKGASGSYEQYF
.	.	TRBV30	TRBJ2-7	TGTGCCTGGAAAGAGGCTCATTCGAACTACGAGCAGTACTTC	CAWKEAHSNYEQYF
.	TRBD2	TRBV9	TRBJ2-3	TGTGCCAGCAGCCCCGGGACTAGCGGGGCAGATACGCAGTATTTT	CASSPGTSGADTQYF
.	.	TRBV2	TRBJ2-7	TGTGCCAGCCAGGGACGCTCCTACGAGCAGTACTTC	CASQGRSYEQYF
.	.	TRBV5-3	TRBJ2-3	TGTGCCAGAAGCTTGATGCCAGCCGCGAGCAATCAGCCCCAGTATTTT	CARSLMPAASNQPQYF
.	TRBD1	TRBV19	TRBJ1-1	TGTGCCAGTAGGGGAACCGGGACAGTGGCTTTCTTT	CASRGTGTVAFF
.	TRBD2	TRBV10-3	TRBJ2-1	TGTGCCACCTTCAATAGCGGGAGCCGTGGAAATGAGCAGTTCTTC	CATFNSGSRGNEQFF
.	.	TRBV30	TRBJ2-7	TGTGCCTGGAGTCCCTCGGGGGCTCCTCCCTACGAGCAGTACTTC	CAWSPSGAPPYEQYF
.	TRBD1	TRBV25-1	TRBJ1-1	TGTGCCAGCAGCGAACCGGGACAGTCTGAAGCTTTCTTT	CASSEPGQSEAFF
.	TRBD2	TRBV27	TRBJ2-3	TGTGCCAGCAGTCCATGGACTAGCGGGGCAGATACGCAGTATTTT	CASSPWTSGADTQYF
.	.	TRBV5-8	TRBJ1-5	TGTGCCAGCAGCGCCGGACAACAAAGCAATCAGCCCCAGCATTTT	CASSAGQQSNQPQHF
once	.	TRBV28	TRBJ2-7	TGTGCCAGCAGTTTGGGCAGGGGCTACGAGCAGTACTTC	CASSLGRGYEQYF
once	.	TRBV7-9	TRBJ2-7	TGTGCCAGCAGCTCCGGTGGGGGCAGGAGCTACGAGCAGTACTTC	CASSSGGGRSYEQYF
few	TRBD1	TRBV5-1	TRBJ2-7	TGCGCCAGCAGCAAACAGGGGTTCCACTACGAGCAGTACTTC	CASSKQGFHYEQYF
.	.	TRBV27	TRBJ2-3	TGTGCCAGCAGTTTATATGCCCCGGCTAGCACAGATACGCAGTATTTT	CASSLYAPASTDTQYF
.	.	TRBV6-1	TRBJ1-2	TGTGCCAGCTGGTACCCTCCTAACTATGGCTACACCTTC	CASWYPPNYGYTF
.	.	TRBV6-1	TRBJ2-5	TGTGCCAGCAGTGCGCGGGACCAAGAGACCCAGTACTTC	CASSARDQETQYF
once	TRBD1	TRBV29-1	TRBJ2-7	TGCAGCGTTGCTCGGACAGGGGGCTCCTACGAGCAGTACTTC	CSVARTGGSYEQYF
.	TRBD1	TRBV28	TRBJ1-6	TGTGCCAGCAGTAGTAAGACAGGGTTAAAGGGTTCACCCCTCCACTTT	CASSSKTGLKGSPLHF
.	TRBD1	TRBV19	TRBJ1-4	TGTGCCAGTAGTACTGGGACAGGGAGTGAAAAACTGTTTTTT	CASSTGTGSEKLFF
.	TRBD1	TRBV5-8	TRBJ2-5	TGTGCCAGCAGCTTTGCCCACAGGGGGTTAGGAGAGACCCAGTACTTC	CASSFAHRGLGETQYF
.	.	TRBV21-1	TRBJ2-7	TGTGCCCCCTCCAGGTACAGGGCATCCTACGAGCAGTACTTC	CAPSRYRASYEQYF
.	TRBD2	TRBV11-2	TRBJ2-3	TGTGCCAGCAGCTTGGGCGGACTAGCGGGACGTACTAGCACAGATACGCAGTATTTT	CASSLGGLAGRTSTDTQYF
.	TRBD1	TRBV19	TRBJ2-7	TGTGCCAGTAGTGTACAGGGGCAGGGACCCTACGAGCAGTACTTC	CASSVQGQGPYEQYF